The 18 T cell receptor beta chains below come from one sample, sequenced in a study of monozygotic twins with inflammatory bowel disease. Reanalyzing the 5' RACE reads, TCRdb keeps one entry per CDR3 protein, without DNA. Recorded for this sample: around 190,000 distinct CDR3 sequences. Sequencing was performed on blood. These receptors all come from a human donor with ulcerative colitis or Crohn's disease, or a healthy co-twin of an affected twin (not recorded which).

The rearrangement joins TRBV3-1 to TRBJ1-2. The CDR3 has 13 residues. From germline, CDR1 is LGHDT and CDR2 YNNKEL (reference sequence). This CDR3 is CASSQDTDYGYTF.

The chain uses TRBV7-2 and TRBJ1-1. The CDR3 loop spans 13 amino acids. Germline V CDR1 and CDR2: SGHTA, FQGNSA. CDR3 amino acids: CASSASMNTEAFF.

V usage is TRBV2 and J usage is TRBJ1-6; the TRBD1 assignment by TCRdb is unverifiable without DNA. The CDR3 length is 14 residues. Germline V gene data show CDR1 as SNHLY and CDR2 as FYNNEI. The chain's CDR3 is CASSWTGFNSPLHF.

The chain combines TRBV20-1 with TRBJ2-2; no DNA is available, so the TRBD1 call from TCRdb remains unchecked. CDR1 DFQATT and CDR2 SNEGSKA come from the germline V gene (reference sequence). The CDR3 spans 13 residues. The CDR3 loop is CSAGSPGTGELFF.

This rearrangement joins TRBV5-5 to TRBJ1-2. The CDR3 runs 12 residues. The germline gives CDR1 SGHKS, CDR2 YYEKEE (reference sequence). CDR3 amino acids: CASSYEAYGYTF.

The genes are TRBV7-2 and TRBJ2-7. CDR1 and CDR2 (germline): SGHTA, FQGNSA. CDR3 length: 12 residues. This CDR3 is CASSWGYYEQYF.

This rearrangement joins TRBV12-3 or TRBV12-4 to TRBJ2-5; TCRdb's D call of TRBD1 is untestable without DNA. The CDR3 is 14 residues long. The CDR3 region is CASSYPGTQETQYF.

V and J are TRBV6-6 and TRBJ1-2; TCRdb calls TRBD1, which cannot be checked without DNA. Germline lookup yields CDR1 MNHNY and CDR2 SVGAGI (reference sequence). The CDR3 is made up of 13 amino acids. The CDR3 loop is CASSRDRGNGYTF.

The V gene is TRBV18, the J gene TRBJ2-5; the D call from TCRdb, TRBD1, cannot be confirmed without DNA. The length of the CDR3 is 15 residues. The V gene's germline CDR1 is KGHSH and CDR2 LQKENI. This CDR3 reads CASSPPNREDETQYF.

The genes are TRBV5-1 and TRBJ1-4; TCRdb returns TRBD1, unconfirmable since there is no DNA. Germline lookup yields CDR1 SGHRS and CDR2 YFSETQ. The CDR3 runs 14 residues. The CDR3 sequence is CASSRTGGGEKLFF.

The chain links TRBV5-1 to TRBJ2-5; TCRdb names TRBD1, which stays unverified in the absence of DNA. Germline values: CDR1 SGHRS, CDR2 YFSETQ. The CDR3 has 15 residues. Here the CDR3 reads CASSLDPLYQETQYF.

The chain is built from TRBV5-1 and TRBJ2-7; checking the TCRdb D call of TRBD1 is not possible without DNA. CDR3 length: 13 residues. Germline CDR1 SGHRS, CDR2 YFSETQ. CDR3 loop: CASGGTGHYEQYF.

The chain joins TRBV14 to TRBJ1-1. The CDR3 sequence is 16 residues long. CDR1 is SGHDN, CDR2 FVKESK, per germline. The CDR3 reads CASSQDRMINRAEAFF.

The rearrangement uses TRBV6-1 and TRBJ1-6; the TRBD1 assignment by TCRdb is unverifiable without DNA. Germline V gene sequence: CDR1 MNHNS, CDR2 SASEGT. The CDR3 spans 15 residues. The CDR3 sequence: CASSEATGSNSPLHF.

The chain is built from TRBV2 and TRBJ2-7. Germline V gene lookup returns CDR1 SNHLY and CDR2 FYNNEI. There are 15 residues in the CDR3. This CDR3 reads CASSETYVGFWEQYF. The variable domain in full, with the rest retrieved from reference TRBV2 and TRBJ2-7, is EPEVTQTPSHQVTQMGQEVILRCVPISNHLYFYWYRQILGQKVEFLVSFYNNEISEKSEIFDDQFSVERPDGSNFTLKIRSTKLEDSAMYFCASSETYVGFWEQYFGPGTRLTVT.

The chain combines TRBV6-5 with TRBJ1-4. The CDR3 runs to 14 residues. Germline-derived CDR1 and CDR2 are MNHEY and SVGAGI. The CDR3 sequence is CASSYTASNEKLFF.

The V call is TRBV9, the J call TRBJ2-1; lacking DNA, the TRBD1 call made by TCRdb goes unchecked. Germline lookup yields CDR1 SGDLS and CDR2 YYNGEE. The CDR3 has 15 residues. CDR3 protein: CASSVVGTGFNEQFF.

This chain links TRBV4-1 with TRBJ2-1; the D gene TCRdb calls, TRBD1, cannot be checked with no DNA. This CDR3 is built from 17 residues. Germline loops: CDR1 MGHRA, CDR2 YSYEKL. This chain's CDR3 is CASSQAGTVSSYNEQFF.